The rows below give T cell receptor beta chains drawn from one sample of a study of blood T cell repertoires in COVID-19. The method was immunoSEQ multiplex PCR; TCRdb's version includes in-frame clones alone and lacks a portion of them. The data contain roughly 150,000 clones, 89% of them singletons. The sequencing input was peripheral blood. The source of these receptors is a man in his fifties or sixties with acute or convalescent COVID-19. Both conserved end residues are part of each CDR3. Each record gives: clone size, J gene, V gene, D gene, CDR3 protein, CDR3 DNA. D genes are given only for firm matches. For some rows the clone size is stated as once, few or many, or as a class when expanded; others skip it.

>NA|TRBJ1-2|TRBV5-4|NA
CASSLGQGPTLGYGYTF
TGTGCCAGCAGCTTGGGTCAGGGGCCGACATTAGGGTATGGCTACACCTTC
>NA|TRBJ2-3|TRBV5-5|TRBD1
CASSLDGQGSDTQYF
TGTGCCAGCAGCTTGGATGGACAGGGGTCAGATACGCAGTATTTT
>NA|TRBJ1-5|TRBV10-3|TRBD1
CAISAEGASGNQPQHF
TGTGCCATCAGTGCCGAGGGGGCCTCGGGCAATCAGCCCCAGCATTTT
>NA|TRBJ1-1|TRBV19|NA
CASSLTGNTEAFF
TGTGCCAGTAGCCTGACGGGGAACACTGAAGCTTTCTTT
>NA|TRBJ1-3|TRBV7-2|TRBD1
CASSLGGTGGGGNTIYF
TGTGCCAGCAGCTTAGGAGGGACAGGGGGTGGTGGAAACACCATATATTTT
>NA|TRBJ1-5|TRBV24-1|NA
CATSDLQQDVSNQPQHF
TGTGCCACCAGTGATTTGCAACAGGATGTCAGCAATCAGCCCCAGCATTTT
>NA|TRBJ1-3|TRBV7-9|TRBD1
CASSLTTGGIGNTIYF
TGTGCCAGCAGCTTAACAACAGGGGGCATTGGAAACACCATATATTTT
>NA|TRBJ2-7|TRBV5-1|NA
CASSLAEIEGEQYF
TGCGCCAGCAGCTTGGCCGAGATCGAGGGCGAGCAGTACTTC
>once|TRBJ2-7|TRBV14|TRBD1
CASSPRDRVSYEQYF
TGTGCCAGCAGCCCCCGGGACAGGGTGTCCTACGAGCAGTACTTC
>few|TRBJ1-6|TRBV19|NA
CASTNRPDSYNSPLHF
TGTGCCAGTACGAACAGGCCCGACAGCTATAATTCACCCCTCCACTTT
>NA|TRBJ1-6|TRBV7-6|NA
CASSPGTQNNSPLHF
TGTGCCAGCAGCCCTGGGACACAAAATAATTCACCCCTCCACTTT
>NA|TRBJ2-1|TRBV4-1|NA
CASSQSPGYNEQFF
TGCGCCAGCAGCCAAAGTCCAGGCTACAATGAGCAGTTCTTC
>NA|TRBJ2-3|TRBV6-6|TRBD2
CASTFSGGSTDTQYF
TGTGCCAGCACGTTTAGCGGGGGGAGCACAGATACGCAGTATTTT
>NA|TRBJ1-2|TRBV4-2|NA
CASSQDMGGIYGYTF
TGTGCCAGCAGCCAAGATATGGGGGGGATTTATGGCTACACCTTC
>NA|TRBJ1-5|TRBV6-5|NA
CASSYQANQPQHF
TGTGCCAGCAGTTATCAGGCTAATCAGCCCCAGCATTTT
>NA|TRBJ1-1|TRBV7-2|TRBD1
CASSLEEGADTEAFF
TGTGCCAGCAGCTTAGAGGAGGGGGCCGACACTGAAGCTTTCTTT
>NA|TRBJ2-1|TRBV12-3/TRBV12-4|NA
CASIKGVGSELF
TGTGCCAGCATTAAGGGGGTTGGGAGTGAGCTCTTC
>NA|TRBJ1-2|TRBV4-3|TRBD1
CASSQDKTGGGQAGYTF
TGCGCCAGCAGCCAAGATAAAACAGGGGGTGGGCAGGCTGGCTACACCTTC
>NA|TRBJ1-3|TRBV3-1/TRBV3-2|NA
CASSRGWVGLAGNTIYF
TGTGCCAGCAGCCGGGGCTGGGTAGGTTTAGCTGGAAACACCATATATTTT
>NA|TRBJ1-2|TRBV5-1|TRBD1
CASSPVGTGHGYTF
TGCGCCAGCAGCCCAGTGGGGACAGGGCATGGCTACACCTTC
>few|TRBJ1-1|TRBV2|NA
CASSLQEPMNTEAFF
TGTGCCAGCAGTCTACAGGAACCGATGAACACTGAAGCTTTCTTT
>NA|TRBJ1-5|TRBV3-1/TRBV3-2|TRBD1
CASSLGQGTSNQPQHF
TGTGCCAGCAGCCTAGGACAGGGGACAAGCAATCAGCCCCAGCATTTT
>NA|TRBJ1-4|TRBV4-2|TRBD1
CASSQELSAGGEKLFF
TGTGCCAGCAGCCAAGAACTTTCGGCAGGGGGCGAAAAACTGTTTTTT
>NA|TRBJ2-7|TRBV24-1|TRBD1
CATSDLPGQGHEQYF
TGTGCCACCAGTGACCTCCCGGGACAGGGCCACGAGCAGTACTTC
>NA|TRBJ2-7|TRBV7-2|TRBD2
CASSLGTSGHYSYEQYF
TGTGCCAGCAGCTTAGGCACTAGCGGGCATTACTCCTACGAGCAGTACTTC
>NA|TRBJ2-1|TRBV11-2|TRBD1
CASSFLGQGYNEQFF
TGTGCCAGCAGCTTTCTAGGACAGGGCTACAATGAGCAGTTCTTC
>NA|TRBJ2-4|TRBV5-4|TRBD2
CASSLGGLAAFMNIQYF
TGTGCCAGCAGCTTGGGCGGACTAGCGGCATTTATGAACATTCAGTACTTC
>NA|TRBJ1-1|TRBV6-6|NA
CASSYQGSYEAFF
TGTGCCAGCAGTTATCAGGGATCGTATGAAGCTTTCTTT
>NA|TRBJ1-2|TRBV19|TRBD1
CASSTLGTDYGYTF
TGTGCCAGTAGTACGCTGGGGACAGACTATGGCTACACCTTC
>NA|TRBJ1-1|TRBV21-1|NA
CASSNPGVGTEAFF
TGTGCCAGCAGCAACCCAGGGGTCGGCACTGAAGCTTTCTTT
>NA|TRBJ2-3|TRBV15|TRBD1
CATSRGGQSGADTQYF
TGTGCCACCAGCAGAGGGGGACAGTCAGGGGCAGATACGCAGTATTTT
>NA|TRBJ1-1|TRBV5-1|NA
CASSFRENTEAFF
TGCGCCAGCAGCTTCAGGGAAAACACTGAAGCTTTCTTT
>NA|TRBJ2-3|TRBV19|TRBD1
CASGTGWDRRDTQYF
TGTGCCAGCGGGACAGGGTGGGACCGGAGAGATACGCAGTATTTT
>NA|TRBJ2-5|TRBV4-3|NA
CASSQGDVRKTQYF
TGCGCCAGCAGCCAAGGAGACGTGCGGAAGACCCAGTACTTC
>NA|TRBJ2-7|TRBV14|TRBD2
CASSQDVSSGGAMIRYEQYF
TGTGCCAGCAGCCAAGATGTGTCTAGCGGGGGGGCCATGATACGATACGAGCAGTACTTC
>NA|TRBJ1-1|TRBV3-1/TRBV3-2|NA
CASSQYAQAMNTEAFF
TGTGCCAGCAGCCAATACGCGCAGGCCATGAACACTGAAGCTTTCTTT
>NA|TRBJ1-6|TRBV5-8|NA
CASSRQVQRGSPLHF
TGTGCCAGCAGTCGACAGGTCCAGAGGGGTTCACCCCTCCACTTT
>NA|TRBJ1-2|TRBV7-2|TRBD1
CASSSTPGQTLYGYTF
TGTGCCAGCAGCTCAACACCGGGACAGACTCTTTATGGCTACACCTTC
>NA|TRBJ2-7|TRBV4-2|NA
CASSQDTVAEQYF
TGTGCCAGCAGCCAAGATACGGTCGCCGAGCAGTACTTC
>NA|TRBJ2-5|TRBV7-7|NA
CASSLDSDQETQYF
TGTGCCAGCAGCTTAGATTCTGACCAAGAGACCCAGTACTTC
>NA|TRBJ1-2|TRBV6-5|NA
CASSPRGFGYTF
TGTGCCAGCAGCCCACGAGGTTTCGGCTACACCTTC
>NA|TRBJ1-6|TRBV6-5|NA
CASRSGFPPLHF
TGTGCCAGCCGATCCGGGTTCCCACCCCTCCACTTT
>NA|TRBJ2-2|TRBV27|NA
CASSLRGRNTGELFF
TGTGCCAGCAGTTTACGGGGGAGGAACACCGGGGAGCTGTTTTTT
>many|TRBJ2-7|TRBV7-2|NA
CASSQGAWYEQYF
TGTGCCAGCAGCCAAGGGGCTTGGTACGAGCAGTACTTC
>NA|TRBJ1-2|TRBV11-2|TRBD1
CASRTTGTGGDYGYTF
TGTGCCAGCAGAACAACCGGGACAGGGGGCGACTATGGCTACACCTTC